The T cell receptor beta chain described here comes from a study of T-cell memory formation after mild COVID-19. Study at large: For the most part, TCR clusters were specific to one donor.

TCRdb re-called the 5' RACE reads with MiXCR, one entry per CDR3 protein. Of hundreds of thousands of distinct CDR3 sequences listed, approximately 19% are singletons. Germline CDR1 is MNHNY and CDR2 is SVGAGI (reference sequence). This CDR3 has 13 residues. The V end lost 8 bases, the J end lost 2 bases, and 13 bases lay between the germline ends. The clonotype was recovered from an adult woman who had mild COVID-19 (a few samples of this study predate the infection). Cell type and time point are not known. V gene TRBV6-6 combines with J gene TRBJ2-7; D possibly uses TRBD1 or TRBD2 (6 bases each). Material: PBMCs or a T cell subset sorted from them (not recorded which). The CDR3 nucleotides read TGTGCCAGCCATCTTGGGGGGCCCTACGAGCAGTACTTC. Translated: CASHLGGPYEQYF.